These 14 T cell receptor beta chains were all obtained from the same sample, sequenced in a study of shared clonotypes between healthy human individuals. The assay was immunoSEQ multiplex PCR, and TCRdb's table has in-frame clones only and misses some. The sample consists of under 600,000 clones, 90% to 96% of them appearing once. The sequenced sample consisted of naive CD4+ T cells sorted from blood. The subset: CD45RA+ positively selected. These receptors came from a woman in her 30s in good health.

The V and J genes are TRBV10-2 and TRBJ2-6; 10 bases fit TRBD2. CDR3 length equals 16 residues. CDR1 WSHSY and CDR2 SAAADI come from the germline V gene. V gave up 5 bases and J gave up 1 base; unmatched junction bases: 2. The CDR3 loop reads CASSTSGTSGANVLTF. The DNA for the CDR3 is TGCGCCAGCAGTACTAGCGGGACATCTGGGGCCAACGTCCTGACTTTC.

The CDR3 coding sequence is TGTGCCAGCAGCTTAGGTAGGTTGCGGGATTGTGAGACCCAGTACTTC. Translation gives CASSLGRLRDCETQYF. V gene TRBV5-6 combines with J gene TRBJ2-5; possible D gene TRBD2, 6 bases. The V end lost 2 bases, the J end lost 5 bases, and 19 bases lay between the germline ends. Germline values: CDR1 SGHDT, CDR2 YYEEEE. This CDR3 comprises 16 residues.

The chain links TRBV10-3 to TRBJ2-7, with 10 bases matching TRBD2. Trimming at V came to 6 bases and at J to 2 bases, leaving 4 bases not matched to a gene. Germline-derived CDR1 and CDR2 are ENHRY and SYGVKD. The CDR3 runs to 14 residues. CDR3: CAISSSGGAYEQYF. The CDR3 DNA follows: TGTGCCATCAGCTCAAGCGGGGGGGCCTACGAGCAGTACTTC.

This chain connects TRBV27 to TRBJ2-7; D uncertain. Looked up from germline, CDR1 is MNHEY and CDR2 is SMNVEV (reference sequence). CDR3 length: 13 amino acids. Trimming stripped 5 bases from V and 2 bases from J, with 10 bases between. The CDR3 nucleotides are TGTGCCAGCAGTCGAGACGGGCCCTACGAGCAGTACTTC. It translates to CASSRDGPYEQYF.

The rearrangement joins TRBV4-2 to TRBJ2-5; TRBD2 matches 11 bases. The J call may be wrong; the DNA end is better matched by TRBJ2-7. Germline CDR1 reads LGHNA; CDR2 reads YNFKEQ. The CDR3 is 15 amino acids. CDR3 residues: CASSQGGTSGYEQYF. CDR3 DNA sequence: TGTGCCAGCAGCCAAGGCGGGACTAGCGGTTACGAGCAGTACTTC.

The CDR3 nucleotides are TGTGCCAGCAGCGCAAGGACAGGTGTCAACTATGGCTACACCTTC. It codes for CASSARTGVNYGYTF. V gene TRBV9 combines with J gene TRBJ1-2; 7 nucleotides line up with TRBD1. V was pared by 3 bases and J by 2 bases, with 7 bases of the junction left unmatched. CDR3 size: 15 residues. Germline CDR1 is SGDLS and CDR2 is YYNGEE.

The J gene is TRBJ1-4, the V gene TRBV7-6, with 10 bases identical to TRBD1. Trimming took 5 bases from V and 7 from J; bases not matched to a gene: 7. The V gene's germline CDR1 is SGHVS and CDR2 FNYEAQ. CDR3 length equals 15 residues. In DNA, the CDR3 is TGTGCCAGCAGCCTCCGGGACAGGGGAGGTGAAAAACTGTTTTTT. It encodes CASSLRDRGGEKLFF.

This rearrangement joins TRBV5-4 to TRBJ2-3; 11 bases align to TRBD2. The CDR3 length is 17 residues. Germline loops: CDR1 SGHNT, CDR2 YYREEE (reference sequence). V trimming: 4 bases; J trimming: 5 bases; junction bases outside the gene matches: 12. This CDR3 is CASSPAGVAGGLDTQYF. The CDR3, as DNA: TGTGCCAGCAGCCCGGCGGGAGTAGCGGGAGGGTTAGATACGCAGTATTTT. The full variable domain, completed using reference TRBV5-4 and TRBJ2-3, is ETGVTQSPTHLIKTRGQQVTLRCSSQSGHNTVSWYQQALGQGPQFIFQYYREEENGRGNFPPRFSGLQFPNYSSELNVNALELDDSALYLCASSPAGVAGGLDTQYFGPGTRLTVL.

The V gene is TRBV28, the J gene TRBJ1-1; D is ambiguous. The CDR3 is made up of 12 amino acids. CDR1 MDHEN and CDR2 SYDVKM come from the germline V gene. V lost 5 bases and J 3 bases, leaving 7 bases between the germline ends. The CDR3 region is CASSPEYTEAFF. Written as DNA, the CDR3 is TGTGCCAGCAGTCCAGAGTACACTGAAGCTTTCTTT.

This rearrangement joins TRBV5-1 to TRBJ2-2, with D tentatively TRBD1 (6 bases). The germline CDR1 and CDR2 sequences are SGHRS and YFSETQ. The CDR3 contains 14 residues. V lost 2 bases to trimming and J lost 2 bases, with 7 bases between them. In DNA form, the CDR3 reads TGCGCCAGCAGCTTCGGGACAAACACCGGGGAGCTGTTTTTT. Translated: CASSFGTNTGELFF.

This clone was counted only a few times. This sequence joins TRBV18 and TRBJ2-7; D perhaps matches TRBD2 (5 bases). Germline V gene lookup returns CDR1 KGHSH and CDR2 LQKENI. The CDR3 has 14 amino acids. Trimming stripped 3 bases from V and 3 bases from J, with 12 bases between. The CDR3 loop is CASSPTEGSYEQYF. DNA for the CDR3: TGTGCCAGCTCACCCACCGAGGGCAGCTACGAGCAGTACTTC.

The chain links TRBV4-1 to TRBJ2-2; possibly TRBD1 or TRBD2 for D (5 bases each). Germline V gene lookup returns CDR1 MGHRA and CDR2 YSYEKL. The CDR3 has 17 amino acids. V lost 1 base and J 3 bases, leaving 15 bases between the germline ends. The CDR3 here is CASSQGSVGPYTGELFF. The CDR3 nucleotides read TGCGCCAGCAGCCAAGGGTCGGTGGGACCGTACACCGGGGAGCTGTTTTTT.

This clone was picked up one time. J is TRBJ2-6 and V is TRBV5-1; tentatively, D is TRBD1 or TRBD2 (5 bases each). V dropped 0 bases and J dropped 0 bases, with 10 bases sitting between them. The germline gives CDR1 SGHRS, CDR2 YFSETQ. This CDR3 region has 17 residues. DNA of the CDR3: TGCGCCAGCAGCTTGGTGGGACGGTTCTCTGGGGCCAACGTCCTGACTTTC. Encoded protein: CASSLVGRFSGANVLTF.

The chain is built from TRBV2 and TRBJ1-2; the D gene is possibly TRBD1 (5 bases). Trimming cost V 5 bases and J 5 bases, with 9 bases left between them. The CDR3 totals 12 residues. The germline CDR1 and CDR2 sequences are SNHLY and FYNNEI. The chain's CDR3 is CASSLQEYGYTF. The CDR3 DNA sequence: TGTGCCAGCAGTTTACAGGAGTATGGCTACACCTTC.